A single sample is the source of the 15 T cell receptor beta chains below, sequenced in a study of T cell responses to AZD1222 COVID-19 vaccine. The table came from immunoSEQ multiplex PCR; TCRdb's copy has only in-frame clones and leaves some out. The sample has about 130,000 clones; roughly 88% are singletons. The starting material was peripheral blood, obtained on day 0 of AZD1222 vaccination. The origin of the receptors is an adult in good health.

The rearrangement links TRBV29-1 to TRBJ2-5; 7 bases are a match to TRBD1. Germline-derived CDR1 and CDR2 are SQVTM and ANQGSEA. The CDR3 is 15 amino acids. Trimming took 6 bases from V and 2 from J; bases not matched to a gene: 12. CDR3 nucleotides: TGCAGCGTGCGTCCGGTAGGGGGCCTACAAGAGACCCAGTACTTC. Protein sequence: CSVRPVGGLQETQYF.

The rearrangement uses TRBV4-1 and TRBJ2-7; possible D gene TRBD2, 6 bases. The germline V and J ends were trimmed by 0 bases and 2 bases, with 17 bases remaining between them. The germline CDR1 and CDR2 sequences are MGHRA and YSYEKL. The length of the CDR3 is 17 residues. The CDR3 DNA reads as TGCGCCAGCAGCCAAGATCTAGCGACAAGTGCCACCTACGAGCAGTACTTC. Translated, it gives CASSQDLATSATYEQYF.

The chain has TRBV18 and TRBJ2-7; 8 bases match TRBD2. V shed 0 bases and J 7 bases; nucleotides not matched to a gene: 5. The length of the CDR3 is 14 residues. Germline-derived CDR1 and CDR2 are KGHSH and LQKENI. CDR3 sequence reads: CASSPPGTGGEQYF. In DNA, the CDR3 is TGTGCCAGCTCACCACCCGGGACGGGAGGGGAGCAGTACTTC.

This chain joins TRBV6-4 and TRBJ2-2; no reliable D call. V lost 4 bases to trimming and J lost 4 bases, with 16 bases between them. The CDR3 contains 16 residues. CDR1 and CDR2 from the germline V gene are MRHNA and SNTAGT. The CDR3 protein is CASSATVSRSTGELFF. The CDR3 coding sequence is TGTGCCAGCAGTGCCACGGTCTCGAGGTCCACCGGGGAGCTGTTTTTT.

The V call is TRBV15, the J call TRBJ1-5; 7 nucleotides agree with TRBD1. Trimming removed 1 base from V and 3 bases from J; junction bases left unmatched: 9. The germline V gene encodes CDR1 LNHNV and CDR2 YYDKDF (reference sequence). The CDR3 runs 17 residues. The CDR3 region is CATSRGGTVNVNQPQHF. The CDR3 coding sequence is TGTGCCACCAGCAGAGGGGGGACAGTAAATGTCAATCAGCCCCAGCATTTT.

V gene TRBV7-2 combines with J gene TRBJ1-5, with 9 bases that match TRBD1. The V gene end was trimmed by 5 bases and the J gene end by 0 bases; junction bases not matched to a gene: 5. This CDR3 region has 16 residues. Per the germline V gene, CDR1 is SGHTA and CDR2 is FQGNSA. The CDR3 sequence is CASSPRDRVSNQPQHF. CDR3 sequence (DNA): TGTGCCAGCAGCCCCCGGGACAGGGTTAGCAATCAGCCCCAGCATTTT. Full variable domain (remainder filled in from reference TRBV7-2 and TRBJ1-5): GAGVSQSPSNKVTEKGKDVELRCDPISGHTALYWYRQSLGQGLEFLIYFQGNSAPDKSGLPSDRFSAERTGGSVSTLTIQRTQQEDSAVYLCASSPRDRVSNQPQHFGDGTRLSIL.

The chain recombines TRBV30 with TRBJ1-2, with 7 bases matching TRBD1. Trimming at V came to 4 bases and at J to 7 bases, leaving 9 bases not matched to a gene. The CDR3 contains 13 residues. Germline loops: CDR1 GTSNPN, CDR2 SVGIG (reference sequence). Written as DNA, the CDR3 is TGTGCCTGGACCCCACAGGGGATATCTGGCTACACCTTC. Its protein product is CAWTPQGISGYTF.

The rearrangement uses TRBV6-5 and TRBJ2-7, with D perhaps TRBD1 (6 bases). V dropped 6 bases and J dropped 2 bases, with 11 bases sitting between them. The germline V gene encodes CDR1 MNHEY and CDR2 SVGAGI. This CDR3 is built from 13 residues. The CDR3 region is CASRDSRPYEQYF. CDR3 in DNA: TGTGCCAGCAGGGACAGTCGTCCCTACGAGCAGTACTTC.

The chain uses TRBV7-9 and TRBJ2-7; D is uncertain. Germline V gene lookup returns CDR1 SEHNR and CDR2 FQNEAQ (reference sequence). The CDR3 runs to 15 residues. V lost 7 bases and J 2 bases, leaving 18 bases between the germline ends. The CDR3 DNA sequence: TGTGCCAGCACCCCCGTCGGTGCAGGAACCTACGAGCAGTACTTC. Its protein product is CASTPVGAGTYEQYF. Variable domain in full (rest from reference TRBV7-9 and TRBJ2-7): DTGVSQNPRHKITKRGQNVTFRCDPISEHNRLYWYRQTLGQGPEFLTYFQNEAQLEKSRLLSDRFSAERPKGSFSTLEIQRTEQGDSAMYLCASTPVGAGTYEQYFGPGTRLTVT.

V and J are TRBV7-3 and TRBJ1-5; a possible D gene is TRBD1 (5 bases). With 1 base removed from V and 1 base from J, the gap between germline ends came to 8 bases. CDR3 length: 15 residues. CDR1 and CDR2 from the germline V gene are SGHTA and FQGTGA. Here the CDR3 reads CASSLMGGSNQPQHF. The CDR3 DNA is TGTGCCAGCAGCTTAATGGGGGGGAGCAATCAGCCCCAGCATTTT.

The CDR3 sequence is CASSLIRDSQQFF. The DNA of the CDR3 is TGTGCCAGCAGTTTAATCCGAGACAGCCAGCAGTTCTTC. This chain connects TRBV12-3 or TRBV12-4 to TRBJ2-1, with a tentative D call TRBD1 (5 bases). With 2 bases removed from V and 11 bases from J, the gap between germline ends came to 13 bases. This CDR3 spans 13 amino acids.

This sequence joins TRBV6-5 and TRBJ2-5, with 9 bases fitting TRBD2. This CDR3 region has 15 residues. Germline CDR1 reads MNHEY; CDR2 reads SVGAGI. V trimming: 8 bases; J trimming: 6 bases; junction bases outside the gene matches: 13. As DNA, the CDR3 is TGTGCCAGCGTCCGGGGTAGCGGGGGCGAAAAGACCCAGTACTTC. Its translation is CASVRGSGGEKTQYF.

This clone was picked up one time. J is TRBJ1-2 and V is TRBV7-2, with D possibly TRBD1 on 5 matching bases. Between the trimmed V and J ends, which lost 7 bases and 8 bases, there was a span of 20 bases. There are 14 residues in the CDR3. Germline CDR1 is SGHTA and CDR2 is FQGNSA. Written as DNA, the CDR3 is TGTGCCAGCATCCAAAAAGGGGTATTTGAAGGCTACACCTTC. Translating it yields CASIQKGVFEGYTF. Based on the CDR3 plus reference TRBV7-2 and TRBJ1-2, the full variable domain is GAGVSQSPSNKVTEKGKDVELRCDPISGHTALYWYRQSLGQGLEFLIYFQGNSAPDKSGLPSDRFSAERTGGSVSTLTIQRTQQEDSAVYLCASIQKGVFEGYTFGSGTRLTVV.

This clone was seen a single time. The CDR3 region has the DNA TGCGCCAGCAGCCCAAGGACTAGCGGGAAGACAAGCTCCTACGAGCAGTACTTC. Translation: CASSPRTSGKTSSYEQYF. The chain joins TRBV5-1 to TRBJ2-7, with 12 bases matching TRBD2. V lost 4 bases to trimming and J lost 0 bases; unmatched junction nucleotides: 11. CDR1 and CDR2 (germline): SGHRS, YFSETQ. This CDR3 has 18 residues.

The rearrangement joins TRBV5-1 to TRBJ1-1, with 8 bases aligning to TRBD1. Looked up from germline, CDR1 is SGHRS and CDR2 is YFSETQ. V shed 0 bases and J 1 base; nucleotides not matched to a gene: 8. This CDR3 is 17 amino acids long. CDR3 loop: CASSLAETGTGNTEAFF. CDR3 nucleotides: TGCGCCAGCAGCTTGGCAGAGACCGGGACAGGGAACACTGAAGCTTTCTTT. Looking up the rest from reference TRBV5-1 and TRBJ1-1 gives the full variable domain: KAGVTQTPRYLIKTRGQQVTLSCSPISGHRSVSWYQQTPGQGLQFLFEYFSETQRNKGNFPGRFSGRQFSNSRSEMNVSTLELGDSALYLCASSLAETGTGNTEAFFGQGTRLTVV.